The clone carrying this TCR beta chain was found many times. The antigen remains undetermined. Template switching, a step in the protocol, added a universal primer site, and cDNA carried unique molecular identifiers. From the 5' RACE reads, TCRdb called clonotypes with MiXCR, one entry per CDR3 protein. This table has 410,000 or so distinct CDR3 sequences, about 18% appearing once. The data stem from a study of identical twins. General study points: The study drew conclusions from cross-sectional statistical analysis, not from following the same donors. For cord blood, abundant beta clonotypes had fewer insertions, unlike memory repertoires, which showed none. Twins shared beta out-of-frame sequences in excess, but this excess was weaker.

CDR1 is MGHDK, CDR2 SYGVNS, per germline. V lost 2 bases to trimming and J lost 7 bases, with 3 bases between them. This CDR3 comprises 11 residues. Sequenced material: naive T cells sorted from blood. The clonotype originates from a man in his fifties in good health. This chain joins TRBV25-1 and TRBJ2-1; D is uncertain. The CDR3: CASSELNEQFF. The CDR3 DNA is TGTGCCAGCAGTGAACTTAATGAGCAGTTCTTC.